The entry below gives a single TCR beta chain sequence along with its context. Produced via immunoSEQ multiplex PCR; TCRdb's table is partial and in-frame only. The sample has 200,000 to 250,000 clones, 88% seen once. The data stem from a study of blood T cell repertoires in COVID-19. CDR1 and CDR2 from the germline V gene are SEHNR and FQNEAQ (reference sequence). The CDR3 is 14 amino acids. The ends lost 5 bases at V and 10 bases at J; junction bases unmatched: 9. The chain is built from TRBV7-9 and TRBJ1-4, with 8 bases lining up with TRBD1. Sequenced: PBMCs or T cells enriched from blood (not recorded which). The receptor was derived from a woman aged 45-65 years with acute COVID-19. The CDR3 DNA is TGTGCCAGCAGCCTGAGGACAGGGAGCGGAAAACTGTTTTTT. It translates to CASSLRTGSGKLFF.